This TCR beta chain stems from a study of cytomegalovirus exposure and HLA in healthy donors. Trimming took 0 bases from V and 8 from J, leaving 8 bases between them. Germline assignment: CDR1 SGHNT and CDR2 YYREEE (reference sequence). There are 12 residues in the CDR3. PCR primers comprised 60 Vbeta and 13 Jbeta primers. Per the original data handling: Among the unique TCR beta chains that a later analysis counted, about 85 million in all, about 10 million were shared. TCRdb's table, derived via immunoSEQ multiplex PCR, lists solely in-frame clones and lacks some. Clonal size and the V and J genes are those of that table, whereas D and trimming came from the DNA. Counted here are some 65,000 clones, approximately 60% occurring once; the ten biggest clones make up approximately 2.8%. The table lists this clone with a few counts.

This TCR came from a man between 25 and 39 years old in good health and CMV-seronegative. Sequencing used PBMCs. The chain is built from TRBV5-4 and TRBJ1-2; D is unresolved. The chain's CDR3 is CASSLESWGYTF. CDR3 bases: TGTGCCAGCAGCTTGGAGAGTTGGGGCTACACCTTC.